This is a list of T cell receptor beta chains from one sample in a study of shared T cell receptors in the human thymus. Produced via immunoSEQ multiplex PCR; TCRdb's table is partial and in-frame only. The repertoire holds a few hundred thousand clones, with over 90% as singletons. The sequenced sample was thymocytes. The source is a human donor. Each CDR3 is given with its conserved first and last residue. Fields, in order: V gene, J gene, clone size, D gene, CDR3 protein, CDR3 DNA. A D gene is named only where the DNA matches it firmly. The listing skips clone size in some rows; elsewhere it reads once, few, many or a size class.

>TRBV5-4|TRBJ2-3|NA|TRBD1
CASSPGTGDDTQYF
TGTGCCAGCAGCCCTGGGACAGGGGACGATACGCAGTATTTT
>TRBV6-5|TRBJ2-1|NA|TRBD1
CASSYRGRANEQFF
TGTGCCAGCAGTTACAGGGGGCGCGCCAATGAGCAGTTCTTC
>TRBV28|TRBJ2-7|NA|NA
CAVQDPDYEQYF
TGTGCCGTACAGGACCCGGACTACGAGCAGTACTTC
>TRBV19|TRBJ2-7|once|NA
CASSRQGGSGYEQYF
TGTGCCAGTAGTAGACAGGGCGGGAGTGGATACGAGCAGTACTTC
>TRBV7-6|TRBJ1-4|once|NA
CASSQNDRYLVGDREKLFF
TGTGCCAGCAGCCAAAACGACAGGTACCTGGTGGGGGACCGTGAAAAACTGTTTTTT
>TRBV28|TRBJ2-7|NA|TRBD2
CASSQRGGLSLEQYF
TGTGCCAGCAGTCAACGGGGGGGGCTATCCCTCGAGCAGTACTTC
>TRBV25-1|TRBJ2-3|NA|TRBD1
CASSEGTGADTQYF
TGTGCCAGCAGTGAAGGGACAGGGGCAGATACGCAGTATTTT
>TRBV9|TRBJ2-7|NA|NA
CASSVDAPICYEQYF
TGTGCCAGCAGCGTAGACGCCCCAATTTGTTACGAGCAGTACTTC
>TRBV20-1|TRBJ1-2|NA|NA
CSAIPGGYTF
TGCAGTGCTATCCCGGGCGGCTACACCTTC
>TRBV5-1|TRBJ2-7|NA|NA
CASSPDRDGHEQYF
TGCGCCAGCAGCCCGGACAGAGATGGGCACGAGCAGTACTTC
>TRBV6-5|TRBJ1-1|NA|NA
CASRETAGNTEAFF
TGTGCCAGCAGGGAGACGGCCGGGAACACTGAAGCTTTCTTT
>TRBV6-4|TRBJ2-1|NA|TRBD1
CASSRDRADNEQFF
TGTGCCAGTTCCCGGGACAGGGCCGACAATGAGCAGTTCTTC
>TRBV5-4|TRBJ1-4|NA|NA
CASSLGLRATNEKLFF
TGTGCCAGCAGCTTGGGACTTCGGGCTACTAATGAAAAACTGTTTTTT
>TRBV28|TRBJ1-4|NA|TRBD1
CASSLYQGAGEKLFF
TGTGCCAGCAGTTTGTATCAGGGGGCGGGTGAAAAACTGTTTTTT
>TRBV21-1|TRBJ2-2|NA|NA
CASSAGRGDTSHRDPGELFF
TGTGCCAGCAGCGCTGGAAGGGGGGATACTAGCCATAGGGACCCCGGGGAGCTGTTTTTT
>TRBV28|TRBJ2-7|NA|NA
CASSFSGEWSAGMESYEQYF
TGTGCCAGCAGTTTCTCGGGTGAGTGGTCCGCGGGAATGGAATCCTACGAGCAGTACTTC
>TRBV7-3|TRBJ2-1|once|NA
CASSLHGPIQRAYNEQFF
TGTGCCAGCAGCTTACACGGGCCTATCCAGCGGGCATACAATGAGCAGTTCTTC
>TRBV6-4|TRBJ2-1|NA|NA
CASSAQMLAPPSYNEQFF
TGTGCCAGCAGTGCTCAGATGCTAGCGCCACCCTCCTACAATGAGCAGTTCTTC
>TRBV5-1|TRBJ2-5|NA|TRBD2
CASAEAGLYETQYF
TGCGCCAGCGCGGAAGCGGGATTGTATGAGACCCAGTACTTC
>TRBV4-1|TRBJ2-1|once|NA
CASSHPGGTSYNEQFF
TGCGCCAGCAGCCACCCTGGGGGGACTTCCTACAATGAGCAGTTCTTC
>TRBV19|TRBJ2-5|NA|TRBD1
CASKGTREGQGLGLETQYF
TGTGCCAGTAAAGGGACTAGAGAGGGACAGGGGTTAGGGCTTGAGACCCAGTACTTC
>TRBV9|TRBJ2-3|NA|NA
CASTMGQGSTDTQYF
TGTGCCAGCACGATGGGCCAGGGGAGCACAGATACGCAGTATTTT
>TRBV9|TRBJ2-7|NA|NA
CASSVAGRTVSYEQYF
TGTGCCAGCAGCGTAGCGGGCCGGACAGTCTCCTACGAGCAGTACTTC
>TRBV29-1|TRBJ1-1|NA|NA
CSVEDSYALTEAFF
TGCAGCGTTGAAGATTCGTACGCCCTCACTGAAGCTTTCTTT
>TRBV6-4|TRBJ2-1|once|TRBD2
CASSGGLQDNEQFF
TGTGCCAGCAGTGGGGGACTACAGGACAATGAGCAGTTCTTC
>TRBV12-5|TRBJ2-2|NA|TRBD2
CASGFVPAGGWTGELFF
TGTGCTAGTGGTTTCGTCCCTGCGGGAGGTTGGACCGGGGAGCTGTTTTTT
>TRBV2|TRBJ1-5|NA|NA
CASREGTYSNQPQHF
TGTGCCAGCAGAGAGGGAACATATAGCAATCAGCCCCAGCATTTT
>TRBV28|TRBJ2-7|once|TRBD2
CASSTPRISGRPPVGPYEQYF
TGTGCCAGCAGTACCCCCCGGATTAGCGGGAGGCCACCTGTTGGACCCTACGAGCAGTACTTC
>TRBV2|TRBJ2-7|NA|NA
CASTQRASYEQYF
TGTGCCAGCACCCAGCGGGCCTCCTACGAGCAGTACTTC
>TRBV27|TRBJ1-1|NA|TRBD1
CASRSTGGINTEAFF
TGTGCCAGCAGGTCGACAGGGGGCATTAACACTGAAGCTTTCTTT
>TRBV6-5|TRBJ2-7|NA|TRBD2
CASRLGLAGSYEQYF
TGTGCCAGCAGGCTGGGACTAGCGGGATCCTACGAGCAGTACTTC
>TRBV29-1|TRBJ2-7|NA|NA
CSAGQSYEQYF
TGCAGCGCCGGACAGAGCTACGAGCAGTACTTC
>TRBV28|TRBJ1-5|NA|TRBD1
CASTVGGGDQPQHF
TGTGCCAGCACCGTGGGAGGGGGCGATCAGCCCCAGCATTTT
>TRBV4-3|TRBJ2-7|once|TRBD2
CASSQTPGGRTYEQYF
TGCGCCAGCAGCCAGACCCCAGGCGGGAGGACCTACGAGCAGTACTTC
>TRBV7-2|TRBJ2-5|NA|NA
CASSPNKYQETQYF
TGTGCCAGCAGCCCAAACAAGTACCAAGAGACCCAGTACTTC
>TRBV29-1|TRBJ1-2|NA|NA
CSVAGQKKDGYTF
TGCAGCGTCGCAGGACAGAAGAAAGATGGCTACACCTTC
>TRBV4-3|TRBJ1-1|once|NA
CASSQDVQSRNTEAFF
TGCGCCAGCAGCCAAGATGTGCAGTCTAGGAACACTGAAGCTTTCTTT
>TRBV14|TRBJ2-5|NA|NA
CASSPGTRDPRQETQYF
TGTGCCAGCAGCCCCGGTACCAGGGATCCGAGGCAAGAGACCCAGTACTTC
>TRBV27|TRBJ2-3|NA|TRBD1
CASSLIQGESDTQYF
TGTGCCAGCAGTTTAATACAGGGGGAATCAGATACGCAGTATTTT
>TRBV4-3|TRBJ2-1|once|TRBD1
CASSQDSGGSYNEQFF
TGCGCCAGCAGCCAGGACTCAGGGGGAAGTTACAATGAGCAGTTCTTC
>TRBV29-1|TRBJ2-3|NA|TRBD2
CSAGLAQDTQYF
TGCAGCGCGGGACTAGCCCAAGATACGCAGTATTTT
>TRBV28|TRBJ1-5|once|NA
CASSLWVPTDDQPQHF
TGTGCCAGCAGTTTATGGGTCCCGACAGACGATCAGCCCCAGCATTTT
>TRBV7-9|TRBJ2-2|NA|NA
CASSSDTCTNTGELFF
TGTGCCAGCAGCTCGGACACCTGCACGAACACCGGGGAGCTGTTTTTT
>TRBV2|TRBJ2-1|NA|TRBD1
CASSFDREANSNEQFF
TGTGCCAGCAGTTTCGACAGGGAAGCAAATTCAAATGAGCAGTTCTTC
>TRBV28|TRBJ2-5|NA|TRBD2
CATSGRAGTQYF
TGTGCCACCAGCGGGAGGGCCGGGACCCAGTACTTC
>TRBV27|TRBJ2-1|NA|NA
CASSRGVRGPGPYNEQFF
TGTGCCAGCAGCCGCGGGGTCAGGGGACCGGGGCCCTACAATGAGCAGTTCTTC